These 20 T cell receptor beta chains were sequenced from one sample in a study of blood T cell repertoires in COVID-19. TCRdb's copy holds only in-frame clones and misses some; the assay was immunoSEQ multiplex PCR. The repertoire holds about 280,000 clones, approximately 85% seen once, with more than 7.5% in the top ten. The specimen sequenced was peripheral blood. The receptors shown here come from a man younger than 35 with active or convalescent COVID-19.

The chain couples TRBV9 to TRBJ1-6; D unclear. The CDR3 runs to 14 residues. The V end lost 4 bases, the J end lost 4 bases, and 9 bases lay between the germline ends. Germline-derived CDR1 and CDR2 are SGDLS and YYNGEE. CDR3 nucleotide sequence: TGTGCCAGCAGCCTAGGGAGTTATAATTCACCCCTCCACTTT. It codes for CASSLGSYNSPLHF. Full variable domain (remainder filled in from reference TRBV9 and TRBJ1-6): DSGVTQTPKHLITATGQRVTLRCSPRSGDLSVYWYQQSLDQGLQFLIQYYNGEERAKGNILERFSAQQFPDLHSELNLSSLELGDSALYFCASSLGSYNSPLHFGNGTRLTVT.

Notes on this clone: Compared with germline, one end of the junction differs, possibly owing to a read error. The DNA of the CDR3 is TGTGCCAGCAGTGAAGCAGGGACTAGCGAAGACTTC. It translates to CASSEAGTSEDF. The chain joins TRBV6-1 to TRBJ2-4; 10 nucleotides match TRBD2. Germline lookup yields CDR1 MNHNS and CDR2 SASEGT. This CDR3 has 12 amino acids.

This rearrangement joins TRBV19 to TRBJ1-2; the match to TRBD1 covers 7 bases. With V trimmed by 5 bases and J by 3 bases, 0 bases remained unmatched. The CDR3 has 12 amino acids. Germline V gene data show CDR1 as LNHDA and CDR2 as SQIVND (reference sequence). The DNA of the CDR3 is TGTGCCAGTAGTCAGGGGGACTATGGCTACACCTTC. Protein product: CASSQGDYGYTF.

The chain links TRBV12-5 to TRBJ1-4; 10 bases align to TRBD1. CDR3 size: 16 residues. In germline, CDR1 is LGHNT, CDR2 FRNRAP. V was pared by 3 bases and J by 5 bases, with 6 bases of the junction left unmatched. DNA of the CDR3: TGTGCTAGTGGTTTTGGGGACAGGGGTTTAAATGAAAAACTGTTTTTT. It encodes CASGFGDRGLNEKLFF.

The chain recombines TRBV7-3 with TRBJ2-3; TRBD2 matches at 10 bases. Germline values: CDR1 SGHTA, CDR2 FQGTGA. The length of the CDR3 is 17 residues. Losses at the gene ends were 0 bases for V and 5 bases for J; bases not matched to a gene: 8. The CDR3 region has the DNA TGTGCCAGCAGCTTAACCCCCAGCGGGGGGGCCAAAGATACGCAGTATTTT. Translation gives CASSLTPSGGAKDTQYF.

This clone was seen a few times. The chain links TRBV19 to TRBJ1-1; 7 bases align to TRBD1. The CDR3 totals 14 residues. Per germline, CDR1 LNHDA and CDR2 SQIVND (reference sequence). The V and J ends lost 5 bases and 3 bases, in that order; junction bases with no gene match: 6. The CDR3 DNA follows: TGTGCCAGTAGTTCAACAGGGGTCTACACTGAAGCTTTCTTT. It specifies CASSSTGVYTEAFF.

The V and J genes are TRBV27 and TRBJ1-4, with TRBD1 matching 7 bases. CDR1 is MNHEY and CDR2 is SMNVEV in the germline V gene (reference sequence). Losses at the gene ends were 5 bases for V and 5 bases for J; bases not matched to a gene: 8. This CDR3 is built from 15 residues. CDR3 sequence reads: CASSVTGTANEKLFF. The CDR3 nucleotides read TGTGCCAGCAGTGTGACCGGGACAGCGAATGAAAAACTGTTTTTT.

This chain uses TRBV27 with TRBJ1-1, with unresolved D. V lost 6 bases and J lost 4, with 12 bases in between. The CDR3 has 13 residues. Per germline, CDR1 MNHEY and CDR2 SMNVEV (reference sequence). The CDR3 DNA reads TGTGCCAGCAGCCCTACACGGGTCACTGAAGCTTTCTTT. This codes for CASSPTRVTEAFF.

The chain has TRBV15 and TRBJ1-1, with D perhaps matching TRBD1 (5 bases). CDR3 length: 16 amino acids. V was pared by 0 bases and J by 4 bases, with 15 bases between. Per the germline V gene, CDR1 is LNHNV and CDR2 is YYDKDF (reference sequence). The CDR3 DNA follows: TGTGCCACCAGCAGAGAGTGGGACTCTCGTGTCACTGAAGCTTTCTTT. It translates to CATSREWDSRVTEAFF.

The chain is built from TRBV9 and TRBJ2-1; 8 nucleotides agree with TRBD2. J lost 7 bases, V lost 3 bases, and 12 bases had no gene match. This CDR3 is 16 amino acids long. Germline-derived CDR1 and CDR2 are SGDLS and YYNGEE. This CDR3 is CASSERGSGEYNEQFF. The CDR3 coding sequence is TGTGCCAGCAGCGAGAGGGGTAGCGGGGAGTATAATGAGCAGTTCTTC.

CDR3 in DNA: TGTGCCAGCAGCTCGATACAACAGGGAACCGGGGAGCTGTTTTTT. Protein: CASSSIQQGTGELFF. The chain combines TRBV2 with TRBJ2-2; a weak D match, TRBD1 (6 bases). The CDR3 runs to 15 residues. CDR1 and CDR2 (germline): SNHLY, FYNNEI. V shed 6 bases and J shed 5 bases, with 16 bases lying between them. The full variable domain, with the rest looked up from reference TRBV2 and TRBJ2-2, is EPEVTQTPSHQVTQMGQEVILRCVPISNHLYFYWYRQILGQKVEFLVSFYNNEISEKSEIFDDQFSVERPDGSNFTLKIRSTKLEDSAMYFCASSSIQQGTGELFFGEGSRLTVL.

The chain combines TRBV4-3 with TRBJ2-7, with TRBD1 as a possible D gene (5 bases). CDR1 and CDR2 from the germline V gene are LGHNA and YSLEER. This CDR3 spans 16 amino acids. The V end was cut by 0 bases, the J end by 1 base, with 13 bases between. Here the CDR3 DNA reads TGCGCCAGCAGCCAAGATTCAACAGGTAGATCCTACGAGCAGTACTTC. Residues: CASSQDSTGRSYEQYF.

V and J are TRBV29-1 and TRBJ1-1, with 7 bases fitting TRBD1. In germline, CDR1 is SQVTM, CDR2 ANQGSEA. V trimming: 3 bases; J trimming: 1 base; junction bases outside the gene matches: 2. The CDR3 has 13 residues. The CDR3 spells CSVDRQGNTEAFF. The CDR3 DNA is TGCAGCGTTGACAGACAGGGGAACACTGAAGCTTTCTTT.

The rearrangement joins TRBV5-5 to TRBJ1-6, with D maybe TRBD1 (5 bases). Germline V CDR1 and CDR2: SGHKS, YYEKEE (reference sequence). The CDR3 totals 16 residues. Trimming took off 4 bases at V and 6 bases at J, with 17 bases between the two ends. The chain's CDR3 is CASSPPGGLSNSPLHF. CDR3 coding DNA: TGTGCCAGCAGCCCCCCGGGGGGGTTATCTAATTCACCCCTCCACTTT.

CDR3 residues: CASSEAGPGWETQYF. CDR3 sequence (DNA): TGCGCCAGCAGTGAGGCAGGGCCCGGGTGGGAGACCCAGTACTTC. This chain links TRBV10-1 with TRBJ2-5; a weak D match, TRBD1 (5 bases). The germline V gene has CDR1 WNHNN and CDR2 SYGVQD (reference sequence). Trimming removed 2 bases from V and 5 bases from J, with 15 bases in between. The CDR3 extends over 15 amino acids.

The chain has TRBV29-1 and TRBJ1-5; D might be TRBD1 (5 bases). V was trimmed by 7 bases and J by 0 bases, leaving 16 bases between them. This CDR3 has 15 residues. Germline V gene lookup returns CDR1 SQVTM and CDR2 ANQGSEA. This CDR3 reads CSAHGPGGSNQPQHF. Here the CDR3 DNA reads TGCAGCGCTCATGGCCCCGGGGGTAGCAATCAGCCCCAGCATTTT.

The CDR3 nucleotides read TGCAGCGCCCAGGAGAGACTAGCGCCATACAATGAGCAGTTCTTC. Translated, it gives CSAQERLAPYNEQFF. J is TRBJ2-1 and V is TRBV29-1, with TRBD2 matching 8 bases. The germline V gene has CDR1 SQVTM and CDR2 ANQGSEA. J was trimmed by 4 bases and V by 7 bases; bases with no gene match: 12. The CDR3 spans 15 residues.

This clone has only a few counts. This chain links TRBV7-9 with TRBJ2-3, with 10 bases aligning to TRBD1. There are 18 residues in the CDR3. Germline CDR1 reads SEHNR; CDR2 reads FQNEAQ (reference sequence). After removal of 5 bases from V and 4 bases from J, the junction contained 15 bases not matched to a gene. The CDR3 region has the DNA TGTGCCAGCAGCCATACCGGGACAGGGGACGGTTCAGCAGATACGCAGTATTTT. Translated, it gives CASSHTGTGDGSADTQYF.

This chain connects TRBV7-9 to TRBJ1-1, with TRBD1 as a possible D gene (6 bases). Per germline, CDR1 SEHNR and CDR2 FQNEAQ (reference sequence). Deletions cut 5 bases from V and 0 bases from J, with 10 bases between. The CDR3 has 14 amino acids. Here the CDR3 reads CASSVTGLNTEAFF. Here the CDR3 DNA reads TGTGCCAGCAGCGTGACAGGTCTGAACACTGAAGCTTTCTTT.

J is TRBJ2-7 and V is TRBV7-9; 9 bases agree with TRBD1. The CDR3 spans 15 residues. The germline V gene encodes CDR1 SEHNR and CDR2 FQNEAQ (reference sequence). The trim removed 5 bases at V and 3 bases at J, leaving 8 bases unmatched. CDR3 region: CASSATGTGNYEQYF. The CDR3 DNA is TGTGCCAGCAGCGCTACCGGGACAGGGAACTACGAGCAGTACTTC.